This T cell receptor (beta chain) was recovered during a study of blood T cell repertoires in COVID-19. Study at large: From the United States, Italy and Spain came samples of acute and convalescent COVID-19. Nucleic acid was either cDNA or gDNA, and it came from T cells, B-cell-depleted T cells, or PBMCs.

Germline values: CDR1 SEHNR, CDR2 FQNEAQ (reference sequence). This CDR3 comprises 15 residues. The V segment lost 3 bases and the J segment 2 bases; nucleotides outside the gene matches: 4. Study processing details: Reference gene primer amplification yielded estimated nucleated cell counts. Libraries were prepared by immunoSEQ multiplex PCR; TCRdb keeps only in-frame clonotypes and omits some of them. V and J calls and clone size are copied from that table; D and trimming were computed from the DNA. This table has some 260,000 clones, around nine tenths appearing once. This clone was seen once. The rearrangement uses TRBV7-9 and TRBJ2-7; 10 bases agree with TRBD2. The origin of this receptor is a woman between 40 and 55 years old who had recovered from COVID-19. Sequenced input: peripheral blood. The CDR3 loop reads CASSFASGGAYEQYF. In DNA, the CDR3 is TGTGCCAGCAGCTTCGCAAGCGGGGGGGCCTACGAGCAGTACTTC. The entire variable domain, with the rest obtained from reference TRBV7-9 and TRBJ2-7, is as follows: DTGVSQNPRHKITKRGQNVTFRCDPISEHNRLYWYRQTLGQGPEFLTYFQNEAQLEKSRLLSDRFSAERPKGSFSTLEIQRTEQGDSAMYLCASSFASGGAYEQYFGPGTRLTVT.